The 28 T cell receptor beta chains in this list originate from one sample, sequenced in a study of shared clonotypes between healthy human individuals. The protocol was immunoSEQ multiplex PCR, while the TCRdb copy is restricted to in-frame clones and leaves out a portion. Found here are over 2 million clones, 90% to 95% of them singletons; the top ten hold roughly 0.13%. The sample consisted of naive CD4+ T cells sorted from blood. Described subset: CD45RA+ positively selected. These receptors were obtained from a man between 18 and 29 years old in good health.

Points on this clone: This same CDR3 is encoded by further DNA sequences in the sample. The rearrangement links TRBV6-5 to TRBJ2-7, with 7 bases lining up with TRBD1. Germline-derived CDR1 and CDR2 are MNHEY and SVGAGI. The CDR3 extends over 15 amino acids. After removal of 0 bases from V and 0 bases from J, the junction contained 2 bases not matched to a gene. DNA of the CDR3: TGTGCCAGCAGTTACTCCGGGACAGACTCCTACGAGCAGTACTTC. This translates into CASSYSGTDSYEQYF.

The rearrangement joins TRBV30 to TRBJ2-1; 8 positions match TRBD2. The CDR3 is 18 amino acids. V was pared by 0 bases and J by 4 bases, with 14 bases of the junction left unmatched. Per the germline V gene, CDR1 is GTSNPN and CDR2 is SVGIG (reference sequence). For the CDR3, the DNA is TGTGCCTGGAGTGTACTATTCGGAAGGGCTAGCGGGTACAATGAGCAGTTCTTC. This translates into CAWSVLFGRASGYNEQFF.

This chain links TRBV5-1 with TRBJ1-3; 7 bases match TRBD1. This CDR3 is 15 amino acids long. Germline-derived CDR1 and CDR2 are SGHRS and YFSETQ. The V gene end was trimmed by 5 bases and the J gene end by 2 bases; junction bases not matched to a gene: 7. This CDR3 is CASREGAKAGNTIYF. The CDR3, as DNA: TGCGCCAGCAGGGAGGGGGCGAAGGCTGGAAACACCATATATTTT.

This sequence joins TRBV18 and TRBJ1-1; D call uncertain. The ends were cut back, 4 bases at V and 11 bases at J, with 17 bases in the middle. Germline V gene lookup returns CDR1 KGHSH and CDR2 LQKENI. This CDR3 comprises 13 residues. CDR3 DNA sequence: TGTGCCAGCTCACGAAAGACGGGTGAAAGGGCTTTCTTT. It encodes CASSRKTGERAFF.

The chain links TRBV18 to TRBJ1-2, with TRBD1 as a possible D gene (6 bases). V lost 1 base to trimming and J lost 8 bases, with 17 bases between them. The CDR3 loop spans 15 amino acids. Looked up from germline, CDR1 is KGHSH and CDR2 is LQKENI. CDR3 region: CASSPLDRPFTGYTF. The CDR3 DNA is TGTGCCAGCTCACCACTAGACAGGCCGTTCACGGGCTACACCTTC. Based on the CDR3 plus reference TRBV18 and TRBJ1-2, the full variable domain is NAGVMQNPRHLVRRRGQEARLRCSPMKGHSHVYWYRQLPEEGLKFMVYLQKENIIDESGMPKERFSAEFPKEGPSILRIQQVVRGDSAAYFCASSPLDRPFTGYTFGSGTRLTVV.

With respect to this clone: Given a much more abundant clone one base away, this may be a read error. Other DNA sequences of this sample code for an identical CDR3. The chain is built from TRBV30 and TRBJ2-3; D is undetermined. V shed 5 bases and J shed 4 bases, with 7 bases lying between them. CDR3 length: 11 residues. CDR1 is GTSNPN, CDR2 SVGIG, per germline (reference sequence). The CDR3 here is CAWGSPDTQYF. The CDR3 nucleotides are TGTGCCTGGGGTTCCCCAGATACGCAGTATTTT.

The chain joins TRBV5-5 to TRBJ1-2, with unresolved D. Germline CDR1 reads SGHKS; CDR2 reads YYEKEE (reference sequence). This CDR3 has 13 residues. Trimming stripped 6 bases from V and 7 bases from J, with 16 bases between. The CDR3 DNA sequence: TGTGCCAGCAACCTCGGGGAGGTTGGTGGCTACACCTTC. As protein: CASNLGEVGGYTF.

With regard to this clone: One base away lies a much larger clone, so this may be a sequencing read error. Other DNA sequences within the sample encode an identical CDR3. V is TRBV9 and J is TRBJ1-2, with 8 bases identical to TRBD1. In germline, CDR1 is SGDLS, CDR2 YYNGEE. This CDR3 comprises 13 residues. The trim removed 4 bases at V and 2 bases at J, leaving 1 base unmatched. As DNA, the CDR3 is TGTGCCAGCAGCCGACAGGGGAACTATGGCTACACCTTC. This codes for CASSRQGNYGYTF.

With regard to this clone: In the same sample, other DNA sequences code for this CDR3. The chain couples TRBV30 to TRBJ2-1; maybe TRBD1 (5 bases). V shed 1 base and J shed 4 bases, with 5 bases lying between them. Germline CDR1 is GTSNPN and CDR2 is SVGIG (reference sequence). This CDR3 is 12 amino acids long. The DNA of the CDR3 is TGTGCCTGGAGTGGACAGTACAATGAGCAGTTCTTC. Encoded protein: CAWSGQYNEQFF. Using reference TRBV30 and TRBJ2-1 for the parts outside the CDR3, the full variable domain is SQTIHQWPATLVQPVGSPLSLECTVEGTSNPNLYWYRQAAGRGLQLLFYSVGIGQISSEVPQNLSASRPQDRQFILSSKKLLLSDSGFYLCAWSGQYNEQFFGPGTRLTVL.

This clone was seen once. The chain links TRBV11-1 to TRBJ2-5; TRBD2 agrees at 12 bases. Germline CDR1 and CDR2: SGHAT and FQDESV (reference sequence). The CDR3 contains 16 residues. Germline trimming cut 5 bases from V and 5 bases from J; bases unmatched to any gene: 9. The CDR3 sequence is CASSLRTSGVTETQYF. In DNA form, the CDR3 reads TGTGCCAGCAGCCTCCGGACTAGCGGGGTGACGGAGACCCAGTACTTC.

With respect to this clone: The same CDR3 can be traced to other DNA sequences in this sample. The rearrangement joins TRBV18 to TRBJ2-2; perhaps TRBD2 as D (7 bases). V was trimmed by 6 bases and J by 2 bases, leaving 10 bases between them. There are 14 residues in the CDR3. Germline V gene lookup returns CDR1 KGHSH and CDR2 LQKENI. The CDR3 nucleotides are TGTGCCAGCTCCCGGGGGGCCAACACCGGGGAGCTGTTTTTT. Protein: CASSRGANTGELFF.

The CDR3 region is CASSPPDRGAQYF. Here the CDR3 DNA reads TGTGCCAGCAGTCCCCCGGACAGGGGGGCCCAGTACTTC. The V call is TRBV28, the J call TRBJ2-5, with 10 bases matching TRBD1. Germline CDR1 reads MDHEN; CDR2 reads SYDVKM. Losses at the gene ends were 5 bases for V and 9 bases for J; bases not matched to a gene: 6. This CDR3 region has 13 residues.

The chain recombines TRBV7-6 with TRBJ2-5; 10 nucleotides match TRBD2. V shed 2 bases, J shed 0 bases, and the junction held 6 bases outside the gene matches. The germline gives CDR1 SGHVS, CDR2 FNYEAQ. The CDR3 has 17 residues. The DNA of the CDR3 is TGTGCCAGCAGCTTAATACTAGCGGGGCTGTACCAAGAGACCCAGTACTTC. This sequence encodes CASSLILAGLYQETQYF. The whole variable domain, remainder taken from reference TRBV7-6 and TRBJ2-5, is GAGVSQSPRYKVTKRGQDVALRCDPISGHVSLYWYRQALGQGPEFLTYFNYEAQQDKSGLPNDRFSAERPEGSISTLTIQRTEQRDSAMYRCASSLILAGLYQETQYFGPGTRLLVL.

V and J are TRBV5-1 and TRBJ2-3, with 11 bases matching TRBD2. The CDR3 contains 16 residues. The germline gives CDR1 SGHRS, CDR2 YFSETQ. V lost 4 bases, J lost 8 bases, and 12 bases stayed unmatched. This chain's CDR3 is CASSPTSGNSPLTQYF. In nucleotides, the CDR3 is TGCGCCAGCAGCCCGACTAGCGGGAATTCCCCTCTTACGCAGTATTTT.

The chain has TRBV30 and TRBJ2-5, with D perhaps given as TRBD1 or TRBD2 (5 bases each). Trimming removed 8 bases from V and 1 base from J, with 14 bases in between. The length of the CDR3 is 13 residues. Germline V lookup: CDR1 GTSNPN, CDR2 SVGIG (reference sequence). The CDR3, as DNA: TGTGCCCAAAGACGGGGCACCCAAGAGACCCAGTACTTC. Amino acids: CAQRRGTQETQYF.

The sample holds a few counts of this clone. The chain employs TRBV7-2 and TRBJ1-1; TRBD1 agrees at 7 bases. CDR1 is SGHTA, CDR2 FQGNSA, per germline. V shed 6 bases, J shed 5 bases, and the junction held 9 bases outside the gene matches. The CDR3 length is 14 residues. The CDR3 here is CASRIQGPGTEAFF. In DNA, the CDR3 is TGTGCCAGCAGGATACAGGGGCCGGGGACTGAAGCTTTCTTT. The variable domain in full, completed from reference TRBV7-2 and TRBJ1-1, reads GAGVSQSPSNKVTEKGKDVELRCDPISGHTALYWYRQSLGQGLEFLIYFQGNSAPDKSGLPSDRFSAERTGGSVSTLTIQRTQQEDSAVYLCASRIQGPGTEAFFGQGTRLTVV.

The rearrangement links TRBV7-9 to TRBJ2-7; tentatively, D is TRBD2 (6 bases). The germline V gene encodes CDR1 SEHNR and CDR2 FQNEAQ (reference sequence). This CDR3 is 15 amino acids long. V was pared by 1 base and J by 4 bases, with 14 bases between. The DNA for the CDR3 is TGTGCCAGCAGCTTAGTAGGAGCGGGCGTTTACGAGCAGTACTTC. Translating gives CASSLVGAGVYEQYF. Together with reference TRBV7-9 and TRBJ2-7, the CDR3 gives the full variable domain: DTGVSQNPRHKITKRGQNVTFRCDPISEHNRLYWYRQTLGQGPEFLTYFQNEAQLEKSRLLSDRFSAERPKGSFSTLEIQRTEQGDSAMYLCASSLVGAGVYEQYFGPGTRLTVT.

This clone showed up just once. The CDR3 coding sequence is TGTGCCATCAGTGAGTCGACACTGGGGGGAAACATTCAGTACTTC. Translation: CAISESTLGGNIQYF. The chain uses TRBV10-3 and TRBJ2-4; weak D call: TRBD2 (6 bases). Trimming took 0 bases from V and 6 from J, leaving 12 bases between them. The CDR3 is 15 residues long. The germline V gene encodes CDR1 ENHRY and CDR2 SYGVKD.

This chain links TRBV19 with TRBJ1-2, with D possibly being TRBD1 (6 bases). The CDR3 sequence is 15 residues long. Germline V CDR1 and CDR2: LNHDA, SQIVND (reference sequence). V gave up 3 bases and J gave up 6 bases, with 17 bases separating them. CDR3 in DNA: TGTGCCAGTAGTATTCAAACAGGGCGGGACGATGGCTACACCTTC. As protein: CASSIQTGRDDGYTF.

The rearrangement joins TRBV7-2 to TRBJ1-2; no firm D call. CDR1 SGHTA and CDR2 FQGNSA come from the germline V gene. V was clipped by 5 bases and J by 4 bases, with 8 bases between them. The CDR3 sequence is 12 residues long. CDR3 sequence reads: CASSVESYGYTF. The CDR3 nucleotides are TGTGCCAGCAGCGTAGAGTCCTATGGCTACACCTTC.

This clone is a singleton in its sample. J is TRBJ2-7 and V is TRBV12-5; TRBD1 agrees at 8 bases. Germline CDR1 and CDR2: LGHNT and FRNRAP. The CDR3 is 12 amino acids. The junction had 3 bases not matched to a gene; V was cut back by 2 bases and J by 9 bases. The CDR3 reads CASGLIGTGQYF. In nucleotides, the CDR3 is TGTGCTAGTGGTTTGATAGGGACAGGGCAGTACTTC.

The rearrangement uses TRBV5-1 and TRBJ2-1, with 12 bases lining up with TRBD2. This CDR3 comprises 15 residues. After removal of 3 bases from V and 6 bases from J, the junction contained 4 bases not matched to a gene. The germline gives CDR1 SGHRS, CDR2 YFSETQ. CDR3: CASSSTSGSPNEQFF. In DNA form, the CDR3 reads TGCGCCAGCAGCTCGACTAGCGGGAGTCCCAATGAGCAGTTCTTC.

The chain employs TRBV10-3 and TRBJ1-1; the D gene is possibly TRBD1 (5 bases). The germline V and J ends were trimmed by 4 bases and 0 bases, with 9 bases remaining between them. CDR3 size: 14 residues. Germline CDR1 is ENHRY and CDR2 is SYGVKD. The CDR3 here is CAISVGDLNTEAFF. The CDR3 DNA is TGTGCCATCAGTGTGGGGGACCTGAACACTGAAGCTTTCTTT.

The chain couples TRBV12-5 to TRBJ2-2; D call uncertain. Trimming left V 5 bases short and J 4 bases short, with 5 bases between. The germline V gene encodes CDR1 LGHNT and CDR2 FRNRAP. The CDR3 has 12 amino acids. CDR3 protein: CASGTTTGELFF. CDR3 nucleotide sequence: TGTGCTAGTGGTACGACCACCGGGGAGCTGTTTTTT.

As DNA, the CDR3 is TGTGCCATCAGTGAGGCAATTGGGTACGAGCAGTACTTC. It translates to CAISEAIGYEQYF. The gene calls are TRBV10-3 and TRBJ2-7; D unresolved. The germline CDR1 and CDR2 sequences are ENHRY and SYGVKD. Trimming took 2 bases from V and 4 from J, leaving 9 bases between them. The CDR3 is 13 residues long.

The chain employs TRBV7-2 and TRBJ1-2, with a possible D match to TRBD1 (5 bases). V was shortened by 4 bases and J by 4 bases, with 13 bases between the two germline ends. Per germline, CDR1 SGHTA and CDR2 FQGNSA. The CDR3 is made up of 14 amino acids. The CDR3 DNA is TGTGCCAGCAGCTCCAGGGTGGAGACCTATGGCTACACCTTC. It specifies CASSSRVETYGYTF. The variable domain in full, with the rest retrieved from reference TRBV7-2 and TRBJ1-2, is GAGVSQSPSNKVTEKGKDVELRCDPISGHTALYWYRQSLGQGLEFLIYFQGNSAPDKSGLPSDRFSAERTGGSVSTLTIQRTQQEDSAVYLCASSSRVETYGYTFGSGTRLTVV.

The chain uses TRBV27 and TRBJ1-2; no clear D gene. CDR1 and CDR2 (germline): MNHEY, SMNVEV (reference sequence). The CDR3 has 12 amino acids. V was trimmed by 6 bases and J by 7 bases, leaving 12 bases between them. The CDR3 DNA reads TGTGCCAGCAGAATCTTGGATGGTGGCTACACCTTC. Residues: CASRILDGGYTF.

CDR3 nucleotide sequence: TGCGCCAGCAGCCGGATAGCGGGAGATGTTTCCGGGGAGCTGTTTTTT. Encoded protein: CASSRIAGDVSGELFF. The gene calls are TRBV4-1 and TRBJ2-2; TRBD2 matches at 9 bases. Germline lookup yields CDR1 MGHRA and CDR2 YSYEKL. V lost 4 bases, J lost 6 bases, and 9 bases stayed unmatched. This CDR3 has 16 residues.